This T cell receptor (beta chain) was sequenced in a study of T cells in narcolepsy. Looked up from germline, CDR1 is SGHNT and CDR2 is YENEEA. The CDR3 length is 17 residues. Trimming pared 0 bases from V and 0 bases from J, leaving 15 bases between. Profiled with immunoSEQ multiplex PCR; TCRdb holds only in-frame clones, not every one. The sample yields around 27,000 clones, about four fifths seen once. The chain joins TRBV11-3 to TRBJ2-7; a possible D gene is TRBD2 (6 bases). The sequencing input was CD45RA- memory CD4+ T cells from PBMCs. The sequence was obtained from a human donor with narcolepsy. CDR3 bases: TGTGCCAGCAGCTTAGATCAGGGACGGGAGAGCTCCTACGAGCAGTACTTC. It is translated as CASSLDQGRESSYEQYF. Based on the CDR3 plus reference TRBV11-3 and TRBJ2-7, the full variable domain is EAGVVQSPRYKIIEKKQPVAFWCNPISGHNTLYWYLQNLGQGPELLIRYENEEAVDDSQLPKDRFSAERLKGVDSTLKIQPAELGDSAVYLCASSLDQGRESSYEQYFGPGTRLTVT.